The present T cell receptor beta chain was sequenced within a study of low-dose radiotherapy and immunotherapy resistance in tumors. This CDR3 is 13 amino acids long. CDR1 and CDR2 from the germline V gene are SNHLY and FYNNEI. The ends were cut back, 7 bases at V and 5 bases at J, with 13 bases in the middle. This clonotype appeared many times. TRAV and TRBV primers primed cDNA for both TCRalpha and TCRbeta. TCRs underwent 20 PCR cycles of amplification with a constant-region primer and V-primer adapter. TCRdb recomputed calls from the reads with MiXCR, one row per CDR3 protein. The sample consists of around 80,000 distinct CDR3 sequences, 17% of them appearing once. The sample's time point: after trial treatment. The treatment denotes: LDRT plus nivolumab, ipilimumab, low-dose cyclophosphamide and aspirin (RACIN trial). Eligibility was restricted to patients presenting with advanced solid tumors that lacked tumor-infiltrating lymphocytes.

The input for sequencing was PBMCs, taken after low-dose radiotherapy plus immunotherapy. This sequence joins TRBV2 and TRBJ2-3; D gene ambiguous. The TCR sequence derives from a male donor with prostate cancer. The CDR3 sequence is CASNRQNGDTQYF. DNA of the CDR3: TGTGCCAGCAATCGACAAAACGGAGATACGCAGTATTTT.